There are many counts of the clone carrying this T cell receptor (beta chain). The sample belongs to a study of identical twins. TCRdb independently ran MiXCR on the 5' RACE reads; one entry per CDR3 protein. The repertoire includes approximately 590,000 distinct CDR3 sequences, around 9.6% of them detected once, and 2.5% to 3.5% sits in the top ten. The CDR3 is 12 residues long. The ends were cut back, 7 bases at V and 10 bases at J, with 14 bases in the middle. Germline CDR1 is MNHEY and CDR2 is SVGEGT. In addition, the sample was reused for a study of yellow fever vaccine responses in identical twins.

Material for sequencing was PBMCs. The rearrangement links TRBV6-2 or TRBV6-3 to TRBJ2-1; tentative D call: TRBD2 (5 bases). This receptor was identified in a woman between 18 and 29 years old in good health. The CDR3 spells CASTHGVLEQFF. In DNA, the CDR3 is TGTGCCAGCACCCACGGGGTATTAGAGCAGTTCTTC.